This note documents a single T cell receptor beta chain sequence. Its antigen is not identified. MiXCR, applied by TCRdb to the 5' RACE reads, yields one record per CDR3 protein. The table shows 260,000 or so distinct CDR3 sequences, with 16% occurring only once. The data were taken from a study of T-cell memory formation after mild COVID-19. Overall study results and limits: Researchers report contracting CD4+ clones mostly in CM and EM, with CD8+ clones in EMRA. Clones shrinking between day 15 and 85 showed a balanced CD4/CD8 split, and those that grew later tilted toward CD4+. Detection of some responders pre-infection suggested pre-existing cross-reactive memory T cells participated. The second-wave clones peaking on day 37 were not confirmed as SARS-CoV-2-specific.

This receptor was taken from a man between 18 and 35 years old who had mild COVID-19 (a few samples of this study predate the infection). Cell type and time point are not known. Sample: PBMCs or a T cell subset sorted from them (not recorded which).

In nucleotides, the CDR3 is TGTGCCAGCAGCTTAACGGGACAGGAAGGGGCCGGGGAGCTGTTTTTT. Translated, it gives CASSLTGQEGAGELFF. The rearrangement links TRBV7-3 to TRBJ2-2, with 8 bases matching TRBD1. This CDR3 has 16 amino acids. V lost 0 bases, J lost 6 bases, and 6 bases stayed unmatched. Germline CDR1 is SGHTA and CDR2 is FQGTGA. Filled out from reference TRBV7-3 and TRBJ2-2, the complete variable domain reads GAGVSQTPSNKVTEKGKYVELRCDPISGHTALYWYRQSLGQGPEFLIYFQGTGAADDSGLPNDRFFAVRPEGSVSTLKIQRTERGDSAVYLCASSLTGQEGAGELFFGEGSRLTVL.